This T cell receptor (beta chain) was identified during a study of blood T cell repertoires in COVID-19. Overall study context: Sites across the United States, Italy and Spain contributed samples from acute and convalescent COVID-19.

Clones were sequenced by immunoSEQ multiplex PCR, and TCRdb holds only the in-frame ones, with some missing. The sample includes about 38,000 clones, approximately 94% of them seen just once. Germline CDR1 reads LNHDA; CDR2 reads SQIVND (reference sequence). Trimming left V 11 bases short and J 6 bases short, with 22 bases between. This CDR3 has 14 residues. The rearrangement joins TRBV19 to TRBJ2-5; D is perhaps TRBD2 (6 bases). Specimen: peripheral blood. The source of this sequence is a human donor with active COVID-19. The donor label of this sample is uncertain. CDR3 residues: CASRQNGSGKTQYF. For the CDR3, the DNA is TGTGCCTCTCGGCAGAACGGGAGCGGAAAGACCCAGTACTTC.